These 20 T cell receptor beta chains came from one sample sequenced in a study of cytomegalovirus exposure and HLA in healthy donors. 13 Jbeta primers and 60 Vbeta primers were used for the PCR. Profiling relied on immunoSEQ multiplex PCR, and the TCRdb table lists in-frame clones only, not all of them. The sample carries fewer than 150,000 clones, more than 70% recorded once. The sequenced material came from PBMCs. The receptors here all came from a woman aged 45-59 years in good health and CMV-seronegative.

Concerning this clone itself: One junction end does not reproduce the germline sequence, and a read error may be involved. The V call is TRBV7-9, the J call TRBJ2-1; 7 bases line up with TRBD2. CDR3 length equals 18 residues. Germline lookup yields CDR1 SEHNR and CDR2 FQNEAQ (reference sequence). CDR3 bases: TGTTCCAGCAGCCTTAGCTTTATGACTAGCATCTCCTACAATGAGCAGTTCTTC. Its protein is CSSSLSFMTSISYNEQFF.

This chain joins TRBV7-8 and TRBJ2-3; TRBD1 matches at 7 bases. Germline V lookup: CDR1 SGHVS, CDR2 FQNEAQ. Trimming at V came to 4 bases and at J to 6 bases, leaving 13 bases not matched to a gene. The CDR3 is 16 amino acids. The CDR3: CASSSETGKGMDTQYF. In DNA form, the CDR3 reads TGTGCCAGCAGCTCAGAGACAGGGAAGGGAATGGATACGCAGTATTTT.

This clone is a singleton in its sample. At one of its ends the junction is not consistent with the germline gene, which may arise from a read error. The chain couples TRBV2 to TRBJ1-4; unclear D gene. Germline V CDR1 and CDR2: SNHLY, FYNNEI. The CDR3 consists of 16 residues. The CDR3 DNA follows: TGTGCCAGCAGTCCAGTTGGACTCCTCCCTAATGAAAAACTGCTTTTT. Residues: CASSPVGLLPNEKLLF.

This clone was detected only a few times. The rearrangement links TRBV29-1 to TRBJ1-2; tentative D call: TRBD1 (5 bases). The CDR3 consists of 14 residues. CDR1 is SQVTM and CDR2 is ANQGSEA in the germline V gene. Between the trimmed V and J ends, which lost 0 bases and 8 bases, there was a span of 16 bases. In DNA, the CDR3 is TGCAGCGTTGAAGATCGGGGAGGGGCGGGCGGCTACACCTTC. Its protein product is CSVEDRGGAGGYTF.

The J gene is TRBJ1-4, the V gene TRBV10-3; no definite D call. This CDR3 has 17 amino acids. The V gene lost 0 bases and the J gene lost 5 bases, with 16 bases spanning the gap. Germline V gene sequence: CDR1 ENHRY, CDR2 SYGVKD. CDR3 nucleotides: TGTGCCATCAGTGAGTCAGTGGGCACGGGGTACAATGAAAAACTGTTTTTT. Protein: CAISESVGTGYNEKLFF.

This clone was seen only once. The rearrangement links TRBV19 to TRBJ1-3; 7 bases are a match to TRBD1. J lost 2 bases, V lost 6 bases, and 4 bases had no gene match. The CDR3 totals 14 residues. The germline V gene has CDR1 LNHDA and CDR2 SQIVND (reference sequence). CDR3 nucleotide sequence: TGTGCCAGTAGCGGACAGGACGCTGGAAACACCATATATTTT. It specifies CASSGQDAGNTIYF.

J is TRBJ1-2 and V is TRBV4-1, with 8 bases that match TRBD1. CDR1 MGHRA and CDR2 YSYEKL come from the germline V gene. V was pared by 1 base and J by 8 bases, with 18 bases of the junction left unmatched. The CDR3 totals 18 residues. CDR3 sequence: CASSQGMARTGRIRGYTF. The DNA for the CDR3 is TGCGCCAGCAGCCAAGGGATGGCCCGGACAGGGAGGATAAGGGGCTACACCTTC.

The chain uses TRBV6-1 and TRBJ2-1, with 10 bases aligning to TRBD1. Germline lookup yields CDR1 MNHNS and CDR2 SASEGT. Trimming at V came to 6 bases and at J to 0 bases, leaving 2 bases not matched to a gene. The CDR3 length is 15 residues. The CDR3: CASRTGGYSYNEQFF. CDR3 bases: TGTGCCAGCAGGACAGGGGGCTACTCCTACAATGAGCAGTTCTTC.

This chain uses TRBV11-2 with TRBJ2-2, with TRBD2 matching 8 bases. The trim removed 1 base at V and 6 bases at J, leaving 10 bases unmatched. Germline V gives CDR1 SGHAT, CDR2 FQNNGV. There are 17 residues in the CDR3. The CDR3 here is CASSLVAGGRGAGELFF. As DNA, the CDR3 is TGTGCCAGCAGCTTAGTTGCGGGGGGCCGCGGGGCCGGGGAGCTGTTTTTT.

The chain carries TRBV10-3 and TRBJ2-2; 8 positions match TRBD1. The CDR3 is 15 residues long. In germline, CDR1 is ENHRY, CDR2 SYGVKD. Trimming at V came to 6 bases and at J to 6 bases, leaving 9 bases not matched to a gene. The CDR3 nucleotides are TGTGCCATCAGCCCAGGGGGCGCGAGGGCCGGGGAGCTGTTTTTT. Protein: CAISPGGARAGELFF.

The chain recombines TRBV30 with TRBJ2-7; D uncertain. This CDR3 is 16 amino acids long. Trimming cost V 0 bases and J 0 bases, with 15 bases left between them. CDR1 GTSNPN and CDR2 SVGIG come from the germline V gene (reference sequence). In DNA, the CDR3 is TGTGCCTGGAGTGTACCTTTGGCCCCAGACTCCTACGAGCAGTACTTC. Translation gives CAWSVPLAPDSYEQYF.

V gene TRBV10-2 combines with J gene TRBJ2-7; TRBD2 aligns across 7 bases. CDR1 and CDR2 (germline): WSHSY, SAAADI. The CDR3 loop spans 16 amino acids. Losses at the gene ends were 6 bases for V and 1 base for J; bases not matched to a gene: 12. The CDR3 DNA reads TGCGCCAGCAGAGCTTGGGGGGGGGAAGATTCCTACGAGCAGTACTTC. This encodes CASRAWGGEDSYEQYF.

This chain links TRBV4-1 with TRBJ2-1, with a possible D match to TRBD2 (5 bases). Trimming pared 7 bases from V and 6 bases from J, leaving 19 bases between. The germline V gene has CDR1 MGHRA and CDR2 YSYEKL. The CDR3 spans 15 residues. The CDR3 spells CASTFGVGSPNEQFF. The CDR3 nucleotides read TGCGCCAGCACCTTTGGAGTGGGGAGCCCCAATGAGCAGTTCTTC.

The chain joins TRBV7-2 to TRBJ1-2, with 11 nucleotides matching TRBD1. The CDR3 runs 15 residues. V lost 3 bases and J lost 4; bases outside the gene matches: 4. Germline CDR1 is SGHTA and CDR2 is FQGNSA. This chain's CDR3 is CASSLGTGGTYGYTF. As DNA, the CDR3 is TGTGCCAGCAGCTTGGGGACAGGGGGGACCTATGGCTACACCTTC.

This clone has just a few counts. The chain uses TRBV6-5 and TRBJ1-6; D remains unclear. Germline CDR1 is MNHEY and CDR2 is SVGAGI. The CDR3 is made up of 14 amino acids. Trimming pared 2 bases from V and 11 bases from J, leaving 13 bases between. CDR3 bases: TGTGCCAGCAGTTACGGGCAGGAAAATACACCCCTCCACTTT. Translated, it gives CASSYGQENTPLHF.

The gene calls are TRBV13 and TRBJ1-5; 8 nucleotides line up with TRBD1. The CDR3 covers 15 residues. Germline CDR1 PRHDT, CDR2 FYEKMQ (reference sequence). The ends lost 5 bases at V and 1 base at J; junction bases unmatched: 4. The CDR3 loop reads CASSITGGSNQPQHF. DNA of the CDR3: TGTGCCAGCAGCATTACAGGGGGGAGCAATCAGCCCCAGCATTTT.

The CDR3 DNA reads as TGTGCCACCAGCAGAGATGTGAGGAGCGATCACTGGAGGAATGAGCAGTTCTTC. Its translation is CATSRDVRSDHWRNEQFF. The V gene is TRBV15, the J gene TRBJ2-1; possible D gene TRBD2, 5 bases. Germline CDR1 LNHNV, CDR2 YYDKDF (reference sequence). Deletions cut 0 bases from V and 7 bases from J, with 22 bases between. CDR3 size: 18 residues. Filled out from reference TRBV15 and TRBJ2-1, the complete variable domain reads DAMVIQNPRYQVTQFGKPVTLSCSQTLNHNVMYWYQQKSSQAPKLLFHYYDKDFNNEADTPDNFQSRRPNTSFCFLDIRSPGLGDTAMYLCATSRDVRSDHWRNEQFFGPGTRLTVL.

The rearrangement uses TRBV2 and TRBJ1-1, with D possibly TRBD1 on 6 matching bases. V was clipped by 6 bases and J by 0 bases, with 8 bases between them. The length of the CDR3 is 13 residues. Germline lookup yields CDR1 SNHLY and CDR2 FYNNEI. The CDR3 loop is CASRRGMNTEAFF. The CDR3 nucleotides are TGTGCCAGCAGGAGGGGGATGAACACTGAAGCTTTCTTT.

The rearrangement uses TRBV15 and TRBJ1-2; tentatively, D is TRBD1 (6 bases). The ends were cut back, 4 bases at V and 8 bases at J, with 14 bases in the middle. Germline V CDR1 and CDR2: LNHNV, YYDKDF (reference sequence). The length of the CDR3 is 13 residues. The CDR3 DNA reads as TGTGCCACCAGCACCGGACCCAGGGGCGGCTACACCTTC. Encoded protein: CATSTGPRGGYTF. The full variable domain, with the rest looked up from reference TRBV15 and TRBJ1-2, is DAMVIQNPRYQVTQFGKPVTLSCSQTLNHNVMYWYQQKSSQAPKLLFHYYDKDFNNEADTPDNFQSRRPNTSFCFLDIRSPGLGDTAMYLCATSTGPRGGYTFGSGTRLTVV.

This chain uses TRBV7-6 with TRBJ2-1; 8 positions match TRBD2. Germline V CDR1 and CDR2: SGHVS, FNYEAQ. V gave up 1 base and J gave up 7 bases; unmatched junction bases: 3. This CDR3 has 14 residues. The CDR3 spells CASSLGGGPNEQFF. The CDR3 DNA is TGTGCCAGCAGCTTAGGCGGGGGGCCGAATGAGCAGTTCTTC.